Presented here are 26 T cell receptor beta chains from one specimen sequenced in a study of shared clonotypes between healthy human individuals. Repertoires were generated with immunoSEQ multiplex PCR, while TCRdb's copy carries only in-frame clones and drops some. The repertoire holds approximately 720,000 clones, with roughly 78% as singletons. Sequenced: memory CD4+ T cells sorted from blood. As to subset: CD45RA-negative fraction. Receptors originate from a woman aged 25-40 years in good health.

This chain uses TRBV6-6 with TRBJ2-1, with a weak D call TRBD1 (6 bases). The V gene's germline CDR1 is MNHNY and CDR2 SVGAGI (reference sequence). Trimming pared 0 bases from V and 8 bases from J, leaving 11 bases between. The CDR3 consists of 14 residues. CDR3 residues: CASSYSKGVDEQFF. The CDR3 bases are TGTGCCAGCAGTTACTCAAAGGGGGTCGATGAGCAGTTCTTC.

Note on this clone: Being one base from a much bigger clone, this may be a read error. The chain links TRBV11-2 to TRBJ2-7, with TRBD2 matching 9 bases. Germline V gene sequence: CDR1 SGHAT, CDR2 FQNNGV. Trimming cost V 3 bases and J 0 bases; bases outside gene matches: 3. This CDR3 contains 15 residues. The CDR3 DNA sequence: TGTGCCAGCAGCTTCTCTAGCGGGACCTCCTACGAGCAGTACTTC. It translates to CASSFSSGTSYEQYF. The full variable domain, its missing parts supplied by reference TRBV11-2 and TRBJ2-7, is EAGVAQSPRYKIIEKRQSVAFWCNPISGHATLYWYQQILGQGPKLLIQFQNNGVVDDSQLPKDRFSAERLKGVDSTLKIQPAKLEDSAVYLCASSFSSGTSYEQYFGPGTRLTVT.

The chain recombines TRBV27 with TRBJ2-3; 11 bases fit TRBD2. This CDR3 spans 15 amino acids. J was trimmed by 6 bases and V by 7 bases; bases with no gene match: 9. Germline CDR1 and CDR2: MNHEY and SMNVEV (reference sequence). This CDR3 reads CASKGLAEEEDTQYF. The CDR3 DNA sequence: TGTGCCAGCAAGGGACTAGCGGAGGAGGAGGATACGCAGTATTTT.

The CDR3, as DNA: TGTGCCAGCACTGCGGGGGGGCGCGACCACGAGCAGTACTTC. Translated: CASTAGGRDHEQYF. The V call is TRBV28, the J call TRBJ2-7; 9 nucleotides align to TRBD2. The V and J ends lost 7 bases and 5 bases, in that order; junction bases with no gene match: 9. The germline V gene has CDR1 MDHEN and CDR2 SYDVKM. The CDR3 totals 14 residues.

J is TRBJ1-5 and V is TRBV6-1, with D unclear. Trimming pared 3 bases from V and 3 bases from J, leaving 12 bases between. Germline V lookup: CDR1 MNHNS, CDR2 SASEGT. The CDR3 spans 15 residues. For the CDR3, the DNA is TGTGCCAGCAGTGAGCGTTCCGCATACAATCAGCCCCAGCATTTT. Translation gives CASSERSAYNQPQHF.

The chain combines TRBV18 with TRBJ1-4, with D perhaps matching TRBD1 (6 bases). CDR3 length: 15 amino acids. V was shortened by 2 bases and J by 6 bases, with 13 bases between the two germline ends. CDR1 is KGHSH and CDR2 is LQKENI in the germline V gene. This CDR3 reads CASSPDRWSYEKLFF. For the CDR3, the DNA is TGTGCCAGCTCACCAGACAGGTGGAGTTATGAAAAACTGTTTTTT.

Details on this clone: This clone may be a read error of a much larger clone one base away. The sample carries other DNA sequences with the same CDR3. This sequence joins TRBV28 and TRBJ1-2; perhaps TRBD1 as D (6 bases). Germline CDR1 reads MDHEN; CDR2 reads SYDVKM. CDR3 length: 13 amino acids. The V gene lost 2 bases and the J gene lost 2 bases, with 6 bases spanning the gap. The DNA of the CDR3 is TGTGCCAGCAGTTTAAGGGGGAACTATGGCTACACCTTC. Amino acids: CASSLRGNYGYTF.

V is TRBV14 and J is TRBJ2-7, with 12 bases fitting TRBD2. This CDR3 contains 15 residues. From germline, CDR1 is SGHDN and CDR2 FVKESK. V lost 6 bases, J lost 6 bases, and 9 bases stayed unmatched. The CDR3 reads CASSHGLAGTGEQYF. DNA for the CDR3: TGTGCCAGCAGTCACGGACTAGCGGGGACTGGCGAGCAGTACTTC.

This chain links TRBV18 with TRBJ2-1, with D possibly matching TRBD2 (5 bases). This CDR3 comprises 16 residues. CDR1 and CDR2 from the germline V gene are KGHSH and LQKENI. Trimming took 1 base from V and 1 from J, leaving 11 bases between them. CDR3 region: CASSPRVSESYNEQFF. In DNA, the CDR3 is TGTGCCAGCTCACCACGAGTTAGCGAATCCTACAATGAGCAGTTCTTC. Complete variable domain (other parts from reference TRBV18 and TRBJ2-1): NAGVMQNPRHLVRRRGQEARLRCSPMKGHSHVYWYRQLPEEGLKFMVYLQKENIIDESGMPKERFSAEFPKEGPSILRIQQVVRGDSAAYFCASSPRVSESYNEQFFGPGTRLTVL.

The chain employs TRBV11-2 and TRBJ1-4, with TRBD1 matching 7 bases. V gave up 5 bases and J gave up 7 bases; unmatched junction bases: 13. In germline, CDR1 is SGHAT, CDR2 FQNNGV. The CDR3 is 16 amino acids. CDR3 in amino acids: CASSQVRQGSREKLFF. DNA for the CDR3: TGTGCCAGCAGCCAAGTTCGACAGGGCAGTCGTGAAAAACTGTTTTTT.

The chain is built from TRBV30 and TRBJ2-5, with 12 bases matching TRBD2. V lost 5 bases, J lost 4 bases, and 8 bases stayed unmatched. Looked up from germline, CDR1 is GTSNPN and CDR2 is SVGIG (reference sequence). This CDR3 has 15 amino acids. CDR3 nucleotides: TGTGCCTGGGTCCGATCACTAGCGGGAGGAGAGACCCAGTACTTC. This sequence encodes CAWVRSLAGGETQYF.

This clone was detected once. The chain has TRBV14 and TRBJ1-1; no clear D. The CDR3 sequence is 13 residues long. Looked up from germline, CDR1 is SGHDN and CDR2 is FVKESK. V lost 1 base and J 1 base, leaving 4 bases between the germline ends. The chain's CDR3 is CASSQAQNTEAFF. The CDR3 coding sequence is TGTGCCAGCAGCCAAGCCCAGAACACTGAAGCTTTCTTT.

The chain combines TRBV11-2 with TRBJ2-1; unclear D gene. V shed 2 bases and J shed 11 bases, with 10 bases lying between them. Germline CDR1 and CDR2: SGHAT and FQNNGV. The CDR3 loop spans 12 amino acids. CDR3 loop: CASSLSSQQQFF. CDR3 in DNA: TGTGCCAGCAGCTTAAGTAGTCAACAGCAGTTCTTC.

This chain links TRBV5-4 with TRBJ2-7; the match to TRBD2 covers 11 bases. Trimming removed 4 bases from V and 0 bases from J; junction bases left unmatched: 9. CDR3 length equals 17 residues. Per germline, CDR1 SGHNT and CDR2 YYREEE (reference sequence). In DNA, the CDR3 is TGTGCCAGCAGCCCCGCTCCTCTAGCGGGAGGCTCCTACGAGCAGTACTTC. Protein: CASSPAPLAGGSYEQYF.

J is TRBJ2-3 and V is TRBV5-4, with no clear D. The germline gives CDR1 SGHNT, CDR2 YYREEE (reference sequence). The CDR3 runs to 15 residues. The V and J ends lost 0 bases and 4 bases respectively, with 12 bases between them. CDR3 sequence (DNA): TGTGCCAGCAGCTTGGAAGGGTACGATTCAGATACGCAGTATTTT. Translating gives CASSLEGYDSDTQYF. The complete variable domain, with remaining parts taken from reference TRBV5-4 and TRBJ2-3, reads ETGVTQSPTHLIKTRGQQVTLRCSSQSGHNTVSWYQQALGQGPQFIFQYYREEENGRGNFPPRFSGLQFPNYSSELNVNALELDDSALYLCASSLEGYDSDTQYFGPGTRLTVL.

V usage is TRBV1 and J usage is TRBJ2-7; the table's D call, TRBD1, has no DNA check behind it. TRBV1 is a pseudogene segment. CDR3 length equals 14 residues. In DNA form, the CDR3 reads TGCACCAGCAGCCAACGAGACAGCACCTACGAGCAGTACTTC. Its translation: CTSSQRDSTYEQYF.

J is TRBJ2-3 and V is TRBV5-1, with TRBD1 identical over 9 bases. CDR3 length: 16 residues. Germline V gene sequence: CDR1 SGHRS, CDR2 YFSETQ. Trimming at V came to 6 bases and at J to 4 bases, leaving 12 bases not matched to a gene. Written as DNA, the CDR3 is TGCGCCAGCACGCCAGGGACAGGGATTTACTCAGATACGCAGTATTTT. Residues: CASTPGTGIYSDTQYF. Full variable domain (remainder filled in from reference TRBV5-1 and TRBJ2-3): KAGVTQTPRYLIKTRGQQVTLSCSPISGHRSVSWYQQTPGQGLQFLFEYFSETQRNKGNFPGRFSGRQFSNSRSEMNVSTLELGDSALYLCASTPGTGIYSDTQYFGPGTRLTVL.

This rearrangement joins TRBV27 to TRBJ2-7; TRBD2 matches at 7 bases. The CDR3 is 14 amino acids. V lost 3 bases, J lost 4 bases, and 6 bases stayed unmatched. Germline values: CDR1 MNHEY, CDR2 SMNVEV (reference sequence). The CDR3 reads CASSFSGGLYEQYF. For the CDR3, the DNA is TGTGCCAGCAGTTTTTCGGGAGGACTATACGAGCAGTACTTC.

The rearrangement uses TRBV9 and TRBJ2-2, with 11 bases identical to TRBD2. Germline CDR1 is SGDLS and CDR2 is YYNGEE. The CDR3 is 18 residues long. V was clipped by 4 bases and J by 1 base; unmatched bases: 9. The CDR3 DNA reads TGTGCCAGCAGCCCACTACTTCTAGCGGGAGGGAACACCGGGGAGCTGTTTTTT. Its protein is CASSPLLLAGGNTGELFF.

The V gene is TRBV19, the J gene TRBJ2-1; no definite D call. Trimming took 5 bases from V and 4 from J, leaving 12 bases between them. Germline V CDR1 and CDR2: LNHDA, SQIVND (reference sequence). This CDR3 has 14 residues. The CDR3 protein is CASSHQDQYNEQFF. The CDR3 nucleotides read TGTGCCAGTAGTCATCAGGACCAATACAATGAGCAGTTCTTC.

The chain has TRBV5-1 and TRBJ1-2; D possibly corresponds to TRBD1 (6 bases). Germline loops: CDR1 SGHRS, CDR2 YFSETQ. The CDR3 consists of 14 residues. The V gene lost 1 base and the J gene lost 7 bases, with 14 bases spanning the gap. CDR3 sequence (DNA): TGCGCCAGCAGCTTGCCTTCGGGGGGCTCTGGCTACACCTTC. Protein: CASSLPSGGSGYTF.

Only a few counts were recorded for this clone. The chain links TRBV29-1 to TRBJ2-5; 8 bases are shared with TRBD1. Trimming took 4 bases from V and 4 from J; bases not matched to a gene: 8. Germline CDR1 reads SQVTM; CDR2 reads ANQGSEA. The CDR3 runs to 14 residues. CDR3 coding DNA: TGCAGCGTTGGAGACAGGGGAGGTATAGAGACCCAGTACTTC. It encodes CSVGDRGGIETQYF. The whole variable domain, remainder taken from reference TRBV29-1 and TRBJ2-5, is SAVISQKPSRDICQRGTSLTIQCQVDSQVTMMFWYRQQPGQSLTLIATANQGSEATYESGFVIDKFPISRPNLTFSTLTVSNMSPEDSSIYLCSVGDRGGIETQYFGPGTRLLVL.

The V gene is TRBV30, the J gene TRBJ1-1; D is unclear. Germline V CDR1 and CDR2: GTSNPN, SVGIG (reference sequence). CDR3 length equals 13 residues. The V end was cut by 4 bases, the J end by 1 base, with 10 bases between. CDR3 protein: CAWTQVANTEAFF. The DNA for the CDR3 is TGTGCCTGGACTCAGGTAGCGAACACTGAAGCTTTCTTT.

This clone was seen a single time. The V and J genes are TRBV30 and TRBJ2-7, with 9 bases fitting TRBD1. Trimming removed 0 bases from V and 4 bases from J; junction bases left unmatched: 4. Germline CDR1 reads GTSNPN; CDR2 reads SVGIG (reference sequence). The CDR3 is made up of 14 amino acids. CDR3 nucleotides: TGTGCCTGGAGTGTTGGGACAGGGATTTACGAGCAGTACTTC. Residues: CAWSVGTGIYEQYF.

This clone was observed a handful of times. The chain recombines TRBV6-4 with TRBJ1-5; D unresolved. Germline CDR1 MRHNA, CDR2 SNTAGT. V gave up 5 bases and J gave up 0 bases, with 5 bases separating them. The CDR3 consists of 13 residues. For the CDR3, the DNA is TGTGCCAGCAGTCAGGATAGCAATCAGCCCCAGCATTTT. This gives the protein CASSQDSNQPQHF.

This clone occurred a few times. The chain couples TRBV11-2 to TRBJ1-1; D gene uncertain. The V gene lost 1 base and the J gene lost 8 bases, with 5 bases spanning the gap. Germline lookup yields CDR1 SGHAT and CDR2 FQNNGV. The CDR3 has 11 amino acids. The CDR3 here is CASSLGKEAFF. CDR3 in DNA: TGTGCCAGCAGCTTAGGAAAGGAAGCTTTCTTT.